This TCR beta chain stems from a study of T cell responses to AZD1222 COVID-19 vaccine. The repertoire was sequenced with immunoSEQ multiplex PCR; TCRdb's copy has only in-frame clones and lacks some. The sample records over 85,000 clones, roughly 87% being singletons. There are 16 residues in the CDR3. The V end was cut by 6 bases, the J end by 3 bases, with 21 bases between. Germline CDR1 SGHAT, CDR2 FQNNGV. This rearrangement joins TRBV11-2 to TRBJ2-7; maybe TRBD1 (5 bases). This receptor was taken from an adult who received the AZD1222 COVID-19 vaccine. This sample comprised peripheral blood, obtained 28 days after the second AZD1222 dose. The CDR3, as DNA: TGTGCCAGCAGAGGTACCCTACAGGAGCAATTCTACGAGCAGTACTTC. Protein sequence: CASRGTLQEQFYEQYF.